Described below is a single T cell receptor (beta chain) sequence and its context. These data are taken from a study of cytomegalovirus exposure and HLA in healthy donors. With 60 Vbeta and 13 Jbeta primers, the PCR was carried out. The assay was immunoSEQ multiplex PCR, and TCRdb's table has in-frame clones only and misses some. The sample yields some 130,000 clones, about 76% seen once. Sequencing was done on a sample of PBMCs. The receptor's source is a woman aged 40 to 55 in good health and CMV-seronegative.

The CDR3 sequence is CATSTRTSGAHNEQFF. CDR3 bases: TGTGCCACCAGCACGCGGACTAGCGGGGCCCACAATGAGCAGTTCTTC. The chain combines TRBV15 with TRBJ2-1; 12 bases agree with TRBD2. CDR3 length: 16 amino acids. With V trimmed by 4 bases and J by 5 bases, 6 bases remained unmatched. The germline V gene encodes CDR1 LNHNV and CDR2 YYDKDF (reference sequence).